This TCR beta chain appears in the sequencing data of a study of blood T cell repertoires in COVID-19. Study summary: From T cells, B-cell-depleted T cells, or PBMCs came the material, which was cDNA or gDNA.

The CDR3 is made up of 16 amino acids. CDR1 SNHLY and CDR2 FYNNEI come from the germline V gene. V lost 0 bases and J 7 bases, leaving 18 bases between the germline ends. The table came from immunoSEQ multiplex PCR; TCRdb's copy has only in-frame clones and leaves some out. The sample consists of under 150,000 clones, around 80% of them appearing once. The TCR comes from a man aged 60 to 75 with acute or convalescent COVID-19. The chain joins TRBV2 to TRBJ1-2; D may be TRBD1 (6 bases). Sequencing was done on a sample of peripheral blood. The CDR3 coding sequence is TGTGCCAGCAGTGAAGCGCTTGGGCAGGGGCTTTCTGGCTACACCTTC. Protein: CASSEALGQGLSGYTF.